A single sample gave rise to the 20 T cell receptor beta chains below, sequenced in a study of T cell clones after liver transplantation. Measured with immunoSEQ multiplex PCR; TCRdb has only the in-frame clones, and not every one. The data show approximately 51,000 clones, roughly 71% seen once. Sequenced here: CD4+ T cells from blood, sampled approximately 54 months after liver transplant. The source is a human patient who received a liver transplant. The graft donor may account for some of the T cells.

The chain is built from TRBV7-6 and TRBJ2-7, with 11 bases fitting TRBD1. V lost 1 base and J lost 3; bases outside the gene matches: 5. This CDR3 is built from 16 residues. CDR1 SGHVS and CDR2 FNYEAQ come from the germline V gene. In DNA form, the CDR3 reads TGTGCCAGCAGCTTAGAGCCGGGACAGGGGGACTACGAGCAGTACTTC. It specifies CASSLEPGQGDYEQYF.

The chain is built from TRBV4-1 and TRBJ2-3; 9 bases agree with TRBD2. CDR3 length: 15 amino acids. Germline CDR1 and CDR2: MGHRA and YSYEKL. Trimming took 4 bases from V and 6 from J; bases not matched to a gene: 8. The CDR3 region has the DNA TGCGCCAGCAGCCCCTCAGCGGGGGGAGGGGATACGCAGTATTTT. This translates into CASSPSAGGGDTQYF.

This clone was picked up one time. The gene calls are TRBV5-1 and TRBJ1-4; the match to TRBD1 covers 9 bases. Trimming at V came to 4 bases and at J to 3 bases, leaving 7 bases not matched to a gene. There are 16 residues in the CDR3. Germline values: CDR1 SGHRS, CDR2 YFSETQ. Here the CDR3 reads CASSRTGEGANEKLFF. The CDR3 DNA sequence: TGCGCCAGCAGCCGGACAGGGGAAGGAGCTAATGAAAAACTGTTTTTT.

This CDR3 reads CASSPSWTNEKLFF. CDR3 coding DNA: TGTGCCAGCAGCCCATCCTGGACGAATGAAAAACTGTTTTTT. This chain uses TRBV13 with TRBJ1-4, with D uncertain. The CDR3 spans 14 residues. CDR1 PRHDT and CDR2 FYEKMQ come from the germline V gene (reference sequence). V lost 5 bases and J 5 bases, leaving 12 bases between the germline ends.

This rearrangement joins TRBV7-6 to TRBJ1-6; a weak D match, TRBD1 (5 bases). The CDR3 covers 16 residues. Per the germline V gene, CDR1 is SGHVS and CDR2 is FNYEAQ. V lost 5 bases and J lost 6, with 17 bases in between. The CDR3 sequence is CASSVDPGPSNSPLHF. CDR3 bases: TGTGCCAGCAGCGTAGATCCGGGGCCTTCTAATTCACCCCTCCACTTT.

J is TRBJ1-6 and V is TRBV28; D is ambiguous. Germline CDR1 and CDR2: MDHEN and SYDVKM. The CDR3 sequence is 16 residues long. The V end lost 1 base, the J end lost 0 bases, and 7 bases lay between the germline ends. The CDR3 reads CASSLSGSSYNSPLHF. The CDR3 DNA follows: TGTGCCAGCAGTTTATCGGGGAGCTCCTATAATTCACCCCTCCACTTT.

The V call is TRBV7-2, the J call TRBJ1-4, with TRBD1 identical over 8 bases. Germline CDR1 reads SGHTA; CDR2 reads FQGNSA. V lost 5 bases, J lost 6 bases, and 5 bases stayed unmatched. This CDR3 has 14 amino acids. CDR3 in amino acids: CASSLRGRDEKLFF. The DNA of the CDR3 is TGTGCCAGCAGCCTCAGGGGGCGTGATGAAAAACTGTTTTTT.

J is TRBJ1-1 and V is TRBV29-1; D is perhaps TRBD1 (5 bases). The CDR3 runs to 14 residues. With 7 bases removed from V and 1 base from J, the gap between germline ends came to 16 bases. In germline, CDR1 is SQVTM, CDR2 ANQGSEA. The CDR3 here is CSAEVGPTNTEAFF. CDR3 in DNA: TGCAGCGCTGAGGTGGGACCTACGAACACTGAAGCTTTCTTT.

CDR3 nucleotides: TGTGCCAGCAGTAGACTAGCGGACCGCTGGGAGCAGTACTTC. As protein: CASSRLADRWEQYF. This chain links TRBV6-6 with TRBJ2-7, with 9 bases matching TRBD2. CDR3 length: 14 residues. J gave up 7 bases and V 5 bases, and 9 bases lay outside the gene matches. CDR1 MNHNY and CDR2 SVGAGI come from the germline V gene (reference sequence).

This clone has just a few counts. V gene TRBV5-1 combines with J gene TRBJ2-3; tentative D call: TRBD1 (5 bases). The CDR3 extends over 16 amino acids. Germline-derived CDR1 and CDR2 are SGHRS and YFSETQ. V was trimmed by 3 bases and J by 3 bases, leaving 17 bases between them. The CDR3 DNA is TGCGCCAGCAGCTCCACCCAGGGCGTCGGTACAGATACGCAGTATTTT. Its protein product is CASSSTQGVGTDTQYF.

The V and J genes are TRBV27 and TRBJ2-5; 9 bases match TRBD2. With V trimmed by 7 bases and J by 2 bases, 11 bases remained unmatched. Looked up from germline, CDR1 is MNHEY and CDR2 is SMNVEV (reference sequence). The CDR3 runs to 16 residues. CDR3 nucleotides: TGTGCCAGCACTCCATTGGGACTAGCTGGACAAGAGACCCAGTACTTC. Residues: CASTPLGLAGQETQYF.

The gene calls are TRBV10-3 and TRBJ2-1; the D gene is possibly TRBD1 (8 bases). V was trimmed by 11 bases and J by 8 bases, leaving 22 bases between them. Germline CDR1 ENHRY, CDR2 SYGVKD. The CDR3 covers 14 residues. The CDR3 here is CALGRGQGGDEQFF. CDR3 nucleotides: TGTGCCCTAGGCAGGGGGCAGGGGGGGGATGAGCAGTTCTTC.

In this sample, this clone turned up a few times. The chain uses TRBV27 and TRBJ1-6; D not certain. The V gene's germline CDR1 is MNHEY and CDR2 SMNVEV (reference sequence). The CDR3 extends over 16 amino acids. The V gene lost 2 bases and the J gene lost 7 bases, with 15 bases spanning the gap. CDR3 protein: CASSLVPGGRNSPLHF. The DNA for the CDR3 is TGTGCCAGCAGTTTAGTCCCCGGAGGGAGGAATTCACCCCTCCACTTT.

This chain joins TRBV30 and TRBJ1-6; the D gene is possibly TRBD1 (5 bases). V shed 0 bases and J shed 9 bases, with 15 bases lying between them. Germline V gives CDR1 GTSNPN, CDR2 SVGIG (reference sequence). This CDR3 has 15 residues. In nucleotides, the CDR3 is TGTGCCTGGAGTGTAGGGGCGCAGGGCGGTTCACCCCTCCACTTT. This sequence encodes CAWSVGAQGGSPLHF.

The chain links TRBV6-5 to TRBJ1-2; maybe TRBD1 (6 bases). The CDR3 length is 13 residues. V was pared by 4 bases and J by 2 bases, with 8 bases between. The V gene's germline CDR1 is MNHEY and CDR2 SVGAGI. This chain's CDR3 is CASSSQGNYGYTF. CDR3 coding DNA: TGTGCCAGCAGTTCGCAGGGGAACTATGGCTACACCTTC.

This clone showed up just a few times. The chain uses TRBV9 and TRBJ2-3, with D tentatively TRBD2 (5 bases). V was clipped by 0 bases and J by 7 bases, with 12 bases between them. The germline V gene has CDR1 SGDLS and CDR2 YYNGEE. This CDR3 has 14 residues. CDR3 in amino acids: CASSVELVGHTQYF. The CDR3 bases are TGTGCCAGCAGCGTAGAACTAGTCGGCCATACGCAGTATTTT.

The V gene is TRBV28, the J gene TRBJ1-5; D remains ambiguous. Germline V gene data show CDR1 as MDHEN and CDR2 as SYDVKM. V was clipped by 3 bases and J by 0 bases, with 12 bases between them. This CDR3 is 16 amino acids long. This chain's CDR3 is CASSFTFRVSNQPQHF. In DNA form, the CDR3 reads TGTGCCAGCAGTTTCACTTTTAGGGTTAGCAATCAGCCCCAGCATTTT.

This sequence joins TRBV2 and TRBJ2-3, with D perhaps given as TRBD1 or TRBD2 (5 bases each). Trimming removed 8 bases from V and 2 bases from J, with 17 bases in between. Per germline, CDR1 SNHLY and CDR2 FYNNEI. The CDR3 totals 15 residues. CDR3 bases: TGTGCCAGCGCAGATACCGGGGCCAACACAGATACGCAGTATTTT. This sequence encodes CASADTGANTDTQYF.

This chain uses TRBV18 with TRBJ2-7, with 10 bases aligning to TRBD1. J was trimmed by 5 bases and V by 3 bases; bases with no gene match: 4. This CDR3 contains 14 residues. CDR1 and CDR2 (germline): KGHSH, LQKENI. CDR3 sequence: CASSPGQGNNEQYF. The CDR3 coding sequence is TGTGCCAGCTCACCGGGACAGGGGAACAACGAGCAGTACTTC.

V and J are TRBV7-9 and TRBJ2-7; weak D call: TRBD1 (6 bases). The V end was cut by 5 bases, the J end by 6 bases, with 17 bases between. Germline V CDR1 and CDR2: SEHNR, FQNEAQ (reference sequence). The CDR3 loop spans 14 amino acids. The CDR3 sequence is CASSPTPGRGEQYF. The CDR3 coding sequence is TGTGCCAGCAGCCCGACGCCCGGCAGGGGCGAGCAGTACTTC.